These 10 T cell receptor beta chains were sequenced from one sample in a study of blood T cell repertoires in COVID-19. TCRdb keeps only in-frame clones here, not all; method: immunoSEQ multiplex PCR. This table holds about 180,000 clones, 70% to 90% found once. The specimen sequenced was peripheral blood. These receptors originate from a human donor with active or convalescent COVID-19. The donor label of this sample is uncertain.

The V call is TRBV9, the J call TRBJ2-5; the D gene is possibly TRBD2 (7 bases). There are 16 residues in the CDR3. Trimming pared 0 bases from V and 1 base from J, leaving 13 bases between. Germline CDR1 SGDLS, CDR2 YYNGEE. Written as DNA, the CDR3 is TGTGCCAGCAGCGTAGGGGGGGGGCTCGTCCAAGAGACCCAGTACTTC. Its translation: CASSVGGGLVQETQYF.

The chain combines TRBV18 with TRBJ1-2, with no clear D. Trimming pared 0 bases from V and 4 bases from J, leaving 6 bases between. This CDR3 region has 13 residues. Germline V CDR1 and CDR2: KGHSH, LQKENI. The CDR3: CASSPPELYGYTF. Here the CDR3 DNA reads TGTGCCAGCTCACCACCTGAACTCTATGGCTACACCTTC.

V gene TRBV5-1 combines with J gene TRBJ2-1, with a possible D match to TRBD2 (6 bases). V lost 3 bases, J lost 4 bases, and 17 bases lay in between. This CDR3 spans 16 amino acids. From germline, CDR1 is SGHRS and CDR2 YFSETQ. CDR3 sequence (DNA): TGCGCCAGCAGCTGGGGGATAGCGGTGAAATACAATGAGCAGTTCTTC. This codes for CASSWGIAVKYNEQFF.

CDR3: CASSMVVGRGSQETQYF. The CDR3 DNA reads as TGTGCCAGTAGTATGGTTGTTGGCAGGGGTAGCCAAGAGACCCAGTACTTC. The chain couples TRBV19 to TRBJ2-5, with TRBD1 as a possible D gene (6 bases). The CDR3 consists of 17 residues. CDR1 is LNHDA, CDR2 SQIVND, per germline (reference sequence). The V gene lost 3 bases and the J gene lost 1 base, with 18 bases spanning the gap.

V is TRBV9 and J is TRBJ2-2, with 14 nucleotides matching TRBD2. The V and J ends lost 7 bases and 1 base, in that order; junction bases with no gene match: 6. The CDR3 spans 17 residues. CDR1 is SGDLS and CDR2 is YYNGEE in the germline V gene. CDR3 bases: TGTGCCAGCCGCGGGACTAGCGGGGGCCTGAACACCGGGGAGCTGTTTTTT. Residues: CASRGTSGGLNTGELFF.

The V gene is TRBV18, the J gene TRBJ1-4; D unclear. Trimming stripped 8 bases from V and 0 bases from J, with 10 bases between. CDR1 is KGHSH, CDR2 LQKENI, per germline. This CDR3 is built from 14 residues. The CDR3 region has the DNA TGTGCCAGCCGGACGGGAGCAACTAATGAAAAACTGTTTTTT. Translation gives CASRTGATNEKLFF.

V and J are TRBV4-1 and TRBJ2-3; D ambiguous. The CDR3 loop spans 16 amino acids. CDR1 is MGHRA and CDR2 is YSYEKL in the germline V gene. Trimming pared 1 base from V and 0 bases from J, leaving 11 bases between. The CDR3 nucleotides read TGCGCCAGCAGCCAAGGTACTACCCTTAGCACAGATACGCAGTATTTT. Its protein is CASSQGTTLSTDTQYF.

Here the CDR3 reads CASSQVGNPANTGELFF. The DNA of the CDR3 is TGCGCCAGCAGCCAAGTGGGCAACCCCGCGAACACCGGGGAGCTGTTTTTT. This chain joins TRBV4-1 and TRBJ2-2, with D hard to call. CDR3 length: 17 amino acids. Trimming took off 1 base at V and 0 bases at J, with 12 bases between the two ends. Germline assignment: CDR1 MGHRA and CDR2 YSYEKL.

The chain uses TRBV28 and TRBJ2-2; TRBD1 might be the D (6 bases). Germline loops: CDR1 MDHEN, CDR2 SYDVKM. The germline V and J ends were trimmed by 7 bases and 1 base, with 10 bases remaining between them. The CDR3 length is 14 residues. The CDR3 region has the DNA TGTGCCAGCAACAGGGCCCTGAACACCGGGGAGCTGTTTTTT. Encoded protein: CASNRALNTGELFF. Using reference TRBV28 and TRBJ2-2 for the parts outside the CDR3, the full variable domain is DVKVTQSSRYLVKRTGEKVFLECVQDMDHENMFWYRQDPGLGLRLIYFSYDVKMKEKGDIPEGYSVSREKKERFSLILESASTNQTSMYLCASNRALNTGELFFGEGSRLTVL.

The V and J genes are TRBV18 and TRBJ2-3, with D possibly being TRBD2 (7 bases). CDR3 size: 14 residues. V lost 0 bases and J lost 6, with 10 bases in between. Germline lookup yields CDR1 KGHSH and CDR2 LQKENI. The CDR3 sequence is CASSPPGGRDTQYF. The CDR3 region has the DNA TGTGCCAGCTCACCACCGGGGGGGCGGGATACGCAGTATTTT.